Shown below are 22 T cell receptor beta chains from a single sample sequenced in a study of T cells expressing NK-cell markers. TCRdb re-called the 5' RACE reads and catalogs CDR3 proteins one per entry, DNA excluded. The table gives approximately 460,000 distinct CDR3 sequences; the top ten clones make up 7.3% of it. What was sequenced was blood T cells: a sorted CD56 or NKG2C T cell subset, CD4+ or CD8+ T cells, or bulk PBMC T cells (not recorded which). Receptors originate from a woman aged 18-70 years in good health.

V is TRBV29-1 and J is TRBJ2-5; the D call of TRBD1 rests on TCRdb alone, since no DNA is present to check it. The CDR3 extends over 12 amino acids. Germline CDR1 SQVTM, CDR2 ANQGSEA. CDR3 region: CSVLTGEETQYF.

The CDR3 sequence: CSVVGGNTIYF. The rearrangement joins TRBV29-1 to TRBJ1-3. CDR1 is SQVTM and CDR2 is ANQGSEA in the germline V gene. The CDR3 has 11 residues.

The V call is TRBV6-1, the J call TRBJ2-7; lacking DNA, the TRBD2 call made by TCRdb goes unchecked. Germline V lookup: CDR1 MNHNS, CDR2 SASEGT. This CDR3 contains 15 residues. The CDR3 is CASSEWVAGDYEQYF.

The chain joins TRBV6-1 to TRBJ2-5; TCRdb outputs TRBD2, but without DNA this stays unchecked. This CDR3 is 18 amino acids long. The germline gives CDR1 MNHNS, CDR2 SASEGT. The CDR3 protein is CASSRQILAGGSQETQYF.

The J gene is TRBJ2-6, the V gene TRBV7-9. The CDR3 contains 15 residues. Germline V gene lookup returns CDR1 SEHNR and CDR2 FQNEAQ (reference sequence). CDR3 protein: CASSFFSAGANVLTF. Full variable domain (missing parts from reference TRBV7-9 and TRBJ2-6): DTGVSQNPRHKITKRGQNVTFRCDPISEHNRLYWYRQTLGQGPEFLTYFQNEAQLEKSRLLSDRFSAERPKGSFSTLEIQRTEQGDSAMYLCASSFFSAGANVLTFGAGSRLTVL.

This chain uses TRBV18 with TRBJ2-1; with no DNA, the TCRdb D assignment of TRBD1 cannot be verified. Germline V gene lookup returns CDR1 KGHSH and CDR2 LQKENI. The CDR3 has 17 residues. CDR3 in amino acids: CASSPPVPGDVYNEQFF.

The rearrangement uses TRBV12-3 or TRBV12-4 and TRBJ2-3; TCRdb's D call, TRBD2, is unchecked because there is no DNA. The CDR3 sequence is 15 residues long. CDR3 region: CASSLTSTGTDTQYF.

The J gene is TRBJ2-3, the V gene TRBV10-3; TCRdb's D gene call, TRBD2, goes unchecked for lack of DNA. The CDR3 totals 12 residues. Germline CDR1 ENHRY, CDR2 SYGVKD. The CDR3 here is CAGGGTPDTQYF.

CDR3 residues: CASSHPGNEQFF. The chain joins TRBV12-3 or TRBV12-4 to TRBJ2-1; TCRdb selects TRBD1, and the lack of DNA leaves this call unchecked. This CDR3 spans 12 amino acids.

The CDR3: CASSRTAIGELFF. This rearrangement joins TRBV2 to TRBJ2-2. The CDR3 runs 13 residues. Per the germline V gene, CDR1 is SNHLY and CDR2 is FYNNEI.

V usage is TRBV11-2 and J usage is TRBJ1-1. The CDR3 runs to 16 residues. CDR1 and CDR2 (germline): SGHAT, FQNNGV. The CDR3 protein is CASSLYSKEMNTEAFF.

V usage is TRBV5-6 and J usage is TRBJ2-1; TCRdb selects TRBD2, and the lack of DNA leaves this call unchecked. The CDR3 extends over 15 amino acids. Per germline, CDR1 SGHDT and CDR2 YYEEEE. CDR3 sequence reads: CASSSVLAGVNRQFF.

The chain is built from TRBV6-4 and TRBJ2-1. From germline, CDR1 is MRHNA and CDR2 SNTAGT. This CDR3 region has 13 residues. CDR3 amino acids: CASSERLNNEQFF.

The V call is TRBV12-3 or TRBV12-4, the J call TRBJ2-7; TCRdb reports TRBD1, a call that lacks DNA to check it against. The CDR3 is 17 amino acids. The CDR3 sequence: CASSYLPKQGAVDEQYF.

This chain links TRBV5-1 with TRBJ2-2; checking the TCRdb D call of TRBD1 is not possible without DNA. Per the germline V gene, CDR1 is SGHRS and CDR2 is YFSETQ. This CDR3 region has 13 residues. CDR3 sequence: CASSWTGTGELFF.

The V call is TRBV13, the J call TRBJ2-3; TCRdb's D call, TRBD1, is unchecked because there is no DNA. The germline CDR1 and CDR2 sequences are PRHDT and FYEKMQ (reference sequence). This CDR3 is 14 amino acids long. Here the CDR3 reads CASVGAAFTDTQYF.

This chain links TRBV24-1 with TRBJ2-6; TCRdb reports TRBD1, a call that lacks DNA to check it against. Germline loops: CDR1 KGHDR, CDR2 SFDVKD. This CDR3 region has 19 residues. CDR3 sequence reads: CATSDSDRAEFSGANVLTF.

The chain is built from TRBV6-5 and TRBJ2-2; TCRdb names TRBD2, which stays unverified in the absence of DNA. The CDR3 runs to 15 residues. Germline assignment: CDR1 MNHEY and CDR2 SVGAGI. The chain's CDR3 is CASSYFRGGSGELFF.

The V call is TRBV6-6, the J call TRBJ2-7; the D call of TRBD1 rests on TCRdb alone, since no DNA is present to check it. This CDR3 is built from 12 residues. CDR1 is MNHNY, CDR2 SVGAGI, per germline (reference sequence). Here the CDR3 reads CASSRPPYEQYF.

CDR3 amino acids: CASSLSRVGELFF. J is TRBJ2-2 and V is TRBV7-2; without DNA, the TCRdb call of TRBD1 cannot be checked. This CDR3 has 13 residues. In germline, CDR1 is SGHTA, CDR2 FQGNSA.

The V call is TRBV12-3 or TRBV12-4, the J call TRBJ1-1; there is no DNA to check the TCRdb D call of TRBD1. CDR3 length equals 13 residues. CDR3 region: CASRSWGGTEAFF.

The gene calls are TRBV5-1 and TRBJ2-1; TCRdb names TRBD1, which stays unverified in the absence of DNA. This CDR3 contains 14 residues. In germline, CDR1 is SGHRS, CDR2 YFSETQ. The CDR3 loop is CASSTTGAYNEQFF.